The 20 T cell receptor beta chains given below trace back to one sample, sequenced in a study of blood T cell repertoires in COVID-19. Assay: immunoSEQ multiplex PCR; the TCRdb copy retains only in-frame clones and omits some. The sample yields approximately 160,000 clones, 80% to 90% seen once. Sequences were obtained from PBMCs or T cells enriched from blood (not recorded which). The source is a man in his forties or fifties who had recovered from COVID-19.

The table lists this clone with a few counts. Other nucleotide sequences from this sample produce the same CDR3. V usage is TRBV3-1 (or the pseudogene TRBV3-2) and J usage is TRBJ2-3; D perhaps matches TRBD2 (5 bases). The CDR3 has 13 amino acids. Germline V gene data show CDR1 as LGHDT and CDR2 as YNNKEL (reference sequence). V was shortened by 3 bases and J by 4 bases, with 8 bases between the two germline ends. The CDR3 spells CASSQAGPDTQYF. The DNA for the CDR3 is TGTGCCAGCAGCCAGGCGGGCCCAGATACGCAGTATTTT.

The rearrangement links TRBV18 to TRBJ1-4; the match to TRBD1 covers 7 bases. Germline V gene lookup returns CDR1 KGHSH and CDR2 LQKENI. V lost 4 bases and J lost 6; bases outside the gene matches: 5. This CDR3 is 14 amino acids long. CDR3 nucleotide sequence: TGTGCCAGCTCACGTCAGGGGGATTATGAAAAACTGTTTTTT. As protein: CASSRQGDYEKLFF.

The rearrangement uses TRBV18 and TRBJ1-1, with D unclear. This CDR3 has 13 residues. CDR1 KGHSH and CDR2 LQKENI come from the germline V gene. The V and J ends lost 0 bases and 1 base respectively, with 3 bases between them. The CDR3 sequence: CASSPPGNTEAFF. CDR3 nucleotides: TGTGCCAGCTCACCACCCGGGAACACTGAAGCTTTCTTT.

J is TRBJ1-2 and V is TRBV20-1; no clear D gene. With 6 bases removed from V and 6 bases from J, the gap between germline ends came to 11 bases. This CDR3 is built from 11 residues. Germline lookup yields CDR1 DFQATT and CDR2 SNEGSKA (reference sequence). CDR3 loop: CSALSVNGYTF. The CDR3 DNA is TGCAGTGCGTTGTCGGTGAATGGCTACACCTTC.

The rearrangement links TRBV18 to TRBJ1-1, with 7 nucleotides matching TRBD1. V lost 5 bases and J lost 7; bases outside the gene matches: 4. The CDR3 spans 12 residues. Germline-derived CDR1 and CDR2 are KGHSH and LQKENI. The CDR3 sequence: CASSKTGSEAFF. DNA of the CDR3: TGTGCCAGCTCAAAGACAGGGAGTGAAGCTTTCTTT.

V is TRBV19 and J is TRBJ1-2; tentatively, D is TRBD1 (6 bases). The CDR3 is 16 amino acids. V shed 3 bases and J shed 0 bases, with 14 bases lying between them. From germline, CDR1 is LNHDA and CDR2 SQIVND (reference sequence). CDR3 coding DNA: TGTGCCAGTAGTATCCCGGGGGCGGGAGCTAACTATGGCTACACCTTC. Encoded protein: CASSIPGAGANYGYTF.

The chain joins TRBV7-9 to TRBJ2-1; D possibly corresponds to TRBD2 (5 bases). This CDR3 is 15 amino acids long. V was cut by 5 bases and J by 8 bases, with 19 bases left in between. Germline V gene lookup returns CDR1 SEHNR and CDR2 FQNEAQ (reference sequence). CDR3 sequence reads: CASSIQRGAGDEQFF. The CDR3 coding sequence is TGTGCCAGCAGCATACAGCGTGGTGCGGGCGATGAGCAGTTCTTC.

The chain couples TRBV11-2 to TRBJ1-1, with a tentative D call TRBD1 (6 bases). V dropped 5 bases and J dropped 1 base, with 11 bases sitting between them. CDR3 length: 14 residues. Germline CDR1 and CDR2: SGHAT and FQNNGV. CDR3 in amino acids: CASSITGRNTEAFF. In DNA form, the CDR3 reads TGTGCCAGCAGCATAACAGGGCGGAACACTGAAGCTTTCTTT.

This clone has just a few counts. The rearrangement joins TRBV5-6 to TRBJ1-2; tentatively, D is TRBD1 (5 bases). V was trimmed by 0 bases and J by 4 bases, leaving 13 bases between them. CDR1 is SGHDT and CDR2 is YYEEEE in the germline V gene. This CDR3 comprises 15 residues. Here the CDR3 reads CASSLDRRTSYGYTF. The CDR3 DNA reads TGTGCCAGCAGCTTGGACAGGAGAACCAGCTATGGCTACACCTTC.

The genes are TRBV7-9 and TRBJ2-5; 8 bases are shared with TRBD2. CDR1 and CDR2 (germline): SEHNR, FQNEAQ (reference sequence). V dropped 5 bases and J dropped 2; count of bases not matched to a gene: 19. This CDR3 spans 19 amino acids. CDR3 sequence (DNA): TGTGCCAGCAGCCCCCGTTGGACTAGCCGGGGGGGTTTACAAGAGACCCAGTACTTC. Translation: CASSPRWTSRGGLQETQYF.

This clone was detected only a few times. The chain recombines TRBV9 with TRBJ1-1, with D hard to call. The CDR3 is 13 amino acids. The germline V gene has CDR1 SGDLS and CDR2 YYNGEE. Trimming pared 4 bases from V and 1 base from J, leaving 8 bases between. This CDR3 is CASSPFPNTEAFF. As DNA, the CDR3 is TGTGCCAGCAGCCCTTTTCCGAACACTGAAGCTTTCTTT.

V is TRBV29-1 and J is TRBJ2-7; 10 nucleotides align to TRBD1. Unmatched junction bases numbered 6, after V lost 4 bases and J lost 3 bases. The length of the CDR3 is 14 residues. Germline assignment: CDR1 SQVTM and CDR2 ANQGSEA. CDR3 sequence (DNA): TGCAGCGTTGGTCCCCGGACAGGGGGCTACGAGCAGTACTTC. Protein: CSVGPRTGGYEQYF.

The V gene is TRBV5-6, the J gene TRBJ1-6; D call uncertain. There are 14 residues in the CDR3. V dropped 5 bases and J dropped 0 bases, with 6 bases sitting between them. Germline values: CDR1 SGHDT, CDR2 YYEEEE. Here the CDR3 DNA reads TGTGCCAGCAGGGGGAGCTCCTATAATTCACCCCTCCACTTT. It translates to CASRGSSYNSPLHF.

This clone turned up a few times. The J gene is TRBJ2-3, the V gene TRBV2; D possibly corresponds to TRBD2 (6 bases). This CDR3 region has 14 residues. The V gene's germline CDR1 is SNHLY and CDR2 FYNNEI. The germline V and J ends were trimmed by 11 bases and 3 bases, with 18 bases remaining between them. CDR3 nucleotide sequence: TGTGCCGGGCGAAACCCTAGCGAGACAGATACGCAGTATTTT. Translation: CAGRNPSETDTQYF.

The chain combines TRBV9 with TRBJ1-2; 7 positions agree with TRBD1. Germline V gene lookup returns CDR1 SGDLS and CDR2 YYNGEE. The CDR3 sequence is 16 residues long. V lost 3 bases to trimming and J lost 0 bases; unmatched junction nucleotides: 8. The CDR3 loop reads CASSARTGDPNYGYTF. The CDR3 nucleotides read TGTGCCAGCAGCGCAAGGACAGGCGATCCTAACTATGGCTACACCTTC.

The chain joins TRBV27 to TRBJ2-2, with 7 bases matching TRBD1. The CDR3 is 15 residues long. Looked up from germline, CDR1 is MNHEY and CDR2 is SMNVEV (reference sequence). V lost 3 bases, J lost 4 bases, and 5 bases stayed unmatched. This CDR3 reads CASSFGQGVTGELFF. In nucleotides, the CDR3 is TGTGCCAGCAGTTTCGGGCAGGGGGTCACCGGGGAGCTGTTTTTT.

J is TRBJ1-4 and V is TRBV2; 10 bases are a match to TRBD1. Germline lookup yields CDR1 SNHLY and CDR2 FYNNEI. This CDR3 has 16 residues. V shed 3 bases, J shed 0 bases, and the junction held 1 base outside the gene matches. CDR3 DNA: TGTGCCAGCAGTGAGGGACAGGGGACAACTAATGAAAAACTGTTTTTT. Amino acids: CASSEGQGTTNEKLFF.

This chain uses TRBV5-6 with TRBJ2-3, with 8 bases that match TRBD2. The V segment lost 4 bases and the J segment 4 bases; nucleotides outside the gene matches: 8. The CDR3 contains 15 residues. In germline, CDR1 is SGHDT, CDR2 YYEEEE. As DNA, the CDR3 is TGTGCCAGCAGCCCGCAACCTAGCGGGCCAGATACGCAGTATTTT. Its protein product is CASSPQPSGPDTQYF.

The CDR3: CASSLVAAGFGNTIYF. In DNA, the CDR3 is TGTGCCAGCAGCTTAGTAGCGGCCGGCTTTGGAAACACCATATATTTT. J is TRBJ1-3 and V is TRBV7-2; D uncertain. Germline CDR1 and CDR2: SGHTA and FQGNSA. Deletions cut 1 base from V and 3 bases from J, with 13 bases between. The CDR3 is made up of 16 amino acids.

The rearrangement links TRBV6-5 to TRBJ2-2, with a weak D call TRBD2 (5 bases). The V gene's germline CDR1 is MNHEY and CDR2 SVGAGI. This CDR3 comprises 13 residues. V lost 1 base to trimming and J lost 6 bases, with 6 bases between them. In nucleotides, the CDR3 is TGTGCCAGCAGTTACTTCGGGGCCGGGGAGCTGTTTTTT. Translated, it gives CASSYFGAGELFF.